This T cell receptor beta chain came from a study of blood T cells in healthy people across ages. Using a J-beta primer mix together with a sample-barcoded 5' primer, a second PCR was run for roughly 7 to 11 cycles. One entry per CDR3 protein results from TCRdb running MiXCR on the 5' RACE reads. In the table there are more than 550,000 distinct CDR3 sequences, about 20% of which are singletons. This CDR3 region has 11 residues. Per germline, CDR1 SQVTM and CDR2 ANQGSEA. With 6 bases removed from V and 6 bases from J, the gap between germline ends came to 10 bases. This clonotype was counted between two and nine times. Its specificity is unknown. Study results and caveats: CMV status of donors was not determined, possibly confounding expanded clonotype changes.

What was sequenced was blood. The sequence was obtained from a man aged 70 or older in good health. The chain combines TRBV29-1 with TRBJ2-3; unclear D gene. This chain's CDR3 is CSVPPADTQYF. CDR3 sequence (DNA): TGCAGCGTCCCCCCGGCCGATACGCAGTATTTT.